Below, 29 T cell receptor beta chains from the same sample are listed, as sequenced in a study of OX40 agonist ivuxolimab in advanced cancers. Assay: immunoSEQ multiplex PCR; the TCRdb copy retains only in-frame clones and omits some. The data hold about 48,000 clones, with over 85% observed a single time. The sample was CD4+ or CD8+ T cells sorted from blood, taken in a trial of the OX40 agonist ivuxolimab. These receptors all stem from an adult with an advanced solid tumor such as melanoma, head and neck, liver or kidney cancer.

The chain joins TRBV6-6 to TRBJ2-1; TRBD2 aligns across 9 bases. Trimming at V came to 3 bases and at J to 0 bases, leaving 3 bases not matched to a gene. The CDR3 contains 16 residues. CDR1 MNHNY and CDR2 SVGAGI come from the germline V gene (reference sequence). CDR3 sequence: CASSYSTSGSYNEQFF. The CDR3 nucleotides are TGTGCCAGCAGTTATTCGACTAGCGGCTCCTACAATGAGCAGTTCTTC.

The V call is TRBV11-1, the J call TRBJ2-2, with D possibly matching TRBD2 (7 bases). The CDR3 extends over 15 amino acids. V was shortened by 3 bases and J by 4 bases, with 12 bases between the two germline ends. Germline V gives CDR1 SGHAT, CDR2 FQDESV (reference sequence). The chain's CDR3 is CASSLRGGGTGELFF. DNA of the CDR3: TGTGCCAGCAGCTTGAGAGGGGGGGGCACCGGGGAGCTGTTTTTT.

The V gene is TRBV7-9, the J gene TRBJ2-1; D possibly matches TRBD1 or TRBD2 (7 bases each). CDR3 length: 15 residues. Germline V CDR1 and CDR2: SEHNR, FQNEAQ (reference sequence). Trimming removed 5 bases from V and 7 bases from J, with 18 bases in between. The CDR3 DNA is TGTGCCAGCAGCCCCCCCGGGGAGGGGGCAAATGAGCAGTTCTTC. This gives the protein CASSPPGEGANEQFF.

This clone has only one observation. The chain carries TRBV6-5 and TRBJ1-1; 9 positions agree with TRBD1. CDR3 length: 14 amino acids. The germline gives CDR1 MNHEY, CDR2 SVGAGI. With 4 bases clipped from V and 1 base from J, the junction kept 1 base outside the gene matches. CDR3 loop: CASSWTGENTEAFF. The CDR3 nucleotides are TGTGCCAGCAGTTGGACAGGGGAGAACACTGAAGCTTTCTTT.

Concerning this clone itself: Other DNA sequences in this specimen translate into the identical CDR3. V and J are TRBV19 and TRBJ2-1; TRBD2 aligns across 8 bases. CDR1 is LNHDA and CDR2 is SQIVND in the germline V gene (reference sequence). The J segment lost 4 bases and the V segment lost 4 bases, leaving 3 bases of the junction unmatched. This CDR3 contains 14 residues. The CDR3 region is CASSTGGDYNEQFF. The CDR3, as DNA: TGTGCCAGTAGTACCGGGGGGGATTACAATGAGCAGTTCTTC. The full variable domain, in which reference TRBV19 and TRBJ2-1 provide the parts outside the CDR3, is DGGITQSPKYLFRKEGQNVTLSCEQNLNHDAMYWYRQDPGQGLRLIYYSQIVNDFQKGDIAEGYSVSREKKESFPLTVTSAQKNPTAFYLCASSTGGDYNEQFFGPGTRLTVL.

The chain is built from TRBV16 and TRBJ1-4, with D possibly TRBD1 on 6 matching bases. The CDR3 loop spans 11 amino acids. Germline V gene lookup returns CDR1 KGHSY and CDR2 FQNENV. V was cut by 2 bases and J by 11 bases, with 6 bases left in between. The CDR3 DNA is TGTGCCAGCAGCCAACAGGGGAAACTGTTTTTT. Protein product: CASSQQGKLFF. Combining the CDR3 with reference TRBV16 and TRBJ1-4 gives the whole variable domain GEEVAQTPKHLVRGEGQKAKLYCAPIKGHSYVFWYQQVLKNEFKFLISFQNENVFDETGMPKERFSAKCLPNSPCSLEIQATKLEDSAVYFCASSQQGKLFFGSGTQLSVL.

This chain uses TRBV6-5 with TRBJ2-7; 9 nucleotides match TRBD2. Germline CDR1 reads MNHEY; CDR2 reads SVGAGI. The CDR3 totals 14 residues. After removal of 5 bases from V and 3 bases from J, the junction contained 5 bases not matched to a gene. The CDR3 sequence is CASSLTSGGYEQYF. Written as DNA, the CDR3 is TGTGCCAGCAGTCTGACTAGCGGCGGCTACGAGCAGTACTTC.

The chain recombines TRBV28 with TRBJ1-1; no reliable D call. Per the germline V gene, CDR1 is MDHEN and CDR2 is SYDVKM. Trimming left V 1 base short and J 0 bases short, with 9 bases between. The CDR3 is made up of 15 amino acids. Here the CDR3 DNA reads TGTGCCAGCAGTTTATATGAGGCACTGAACACTGAAGCTTTCTTT. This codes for CASSLYEALNTEAFF.

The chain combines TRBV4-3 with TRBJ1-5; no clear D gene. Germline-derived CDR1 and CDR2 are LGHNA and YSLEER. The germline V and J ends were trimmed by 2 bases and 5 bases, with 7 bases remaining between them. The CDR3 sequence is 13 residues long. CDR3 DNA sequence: TGCGCCAGCAGCCAATACCCCGATCAGCCCCAGCATTTT. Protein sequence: CASSQYPDQPQHF.

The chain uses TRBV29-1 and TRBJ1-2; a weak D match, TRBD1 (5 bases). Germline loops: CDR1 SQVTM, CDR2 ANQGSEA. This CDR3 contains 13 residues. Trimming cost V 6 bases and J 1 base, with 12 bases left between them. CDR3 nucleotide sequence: TGCAGCGTCACAGAGGGGCATAACTATGGCTACACCTTC. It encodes CSVTEGHNYGYTF.

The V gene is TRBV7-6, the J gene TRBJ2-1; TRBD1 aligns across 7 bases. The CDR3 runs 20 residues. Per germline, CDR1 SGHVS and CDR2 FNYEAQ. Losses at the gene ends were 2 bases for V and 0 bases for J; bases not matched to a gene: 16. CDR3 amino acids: CASSLILGGPPFSSYNEQFF. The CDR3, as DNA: TGTGCCAGCAGCTTAATCCTAGGGGGCCCTCCCTTTAGCTCCTACAATGAGCAGTTCTTC.

CDR3 residues: CASSSTHRGLGTGELFF. The CDR3 region has the DNA TGTGCCAGTAGTTCAACTCACAGGGGGCTGGGGACCGGGGAGCTGTTTTTT. V is TRBV19 and J is TRBJ2-2; 9 nucleotides align to TRBD1. Germline V CDR1 and CDR2: LNHDA, SQIVND (reference sequence). The V and J ends lost 5 bases and 5 bases, in that order; junction bases with no gene match: 12. The CDR3 runs to 17 residues.

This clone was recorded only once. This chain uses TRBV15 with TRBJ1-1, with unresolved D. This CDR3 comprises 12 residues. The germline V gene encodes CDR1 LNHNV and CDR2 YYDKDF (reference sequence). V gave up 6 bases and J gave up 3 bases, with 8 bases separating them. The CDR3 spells CATSLPYTEAFF. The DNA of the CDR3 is TGTGCCACCAGTCTCCCTTACACTGAAGCTTTCTTT.

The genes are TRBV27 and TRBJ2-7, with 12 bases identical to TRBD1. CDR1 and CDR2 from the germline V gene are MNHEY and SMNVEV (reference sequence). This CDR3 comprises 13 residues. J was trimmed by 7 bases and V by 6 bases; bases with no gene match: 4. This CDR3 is CASRGQGAREQYF. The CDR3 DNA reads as TGTGCCAGCAGGGGACAGGGGGCTCGGGAGCAGTACTTC.

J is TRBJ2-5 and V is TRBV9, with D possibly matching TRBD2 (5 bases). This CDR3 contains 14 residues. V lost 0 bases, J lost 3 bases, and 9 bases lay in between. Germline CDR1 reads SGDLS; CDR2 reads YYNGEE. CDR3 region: CASSVGGFEETQYF. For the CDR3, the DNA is TGTGCCAGCAGCGTAGGAGGGTTCGAAGAGACCCAGTACTTC.

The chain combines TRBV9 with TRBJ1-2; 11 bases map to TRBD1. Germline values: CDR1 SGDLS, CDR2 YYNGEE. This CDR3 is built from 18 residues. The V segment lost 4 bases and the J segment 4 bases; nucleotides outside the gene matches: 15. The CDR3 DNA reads TGTGCCAGCAGCTTCCGGACAGGGGGCTTTTATATTGGCTATGGCTACACCTTC. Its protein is CASSFRTGGFYIGYGYTF.

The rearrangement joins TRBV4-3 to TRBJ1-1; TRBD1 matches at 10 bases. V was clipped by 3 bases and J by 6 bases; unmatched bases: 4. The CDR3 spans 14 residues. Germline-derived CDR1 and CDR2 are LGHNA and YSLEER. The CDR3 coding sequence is TGCGCCAGCAGCCAGGGACAGGGGTATCCTGAAGCTTTCTTT. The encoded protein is CASSQGQGYPEAFF.

The CDR3: CASSLLSSGGPDTQYF. The CDR3 region has the DNA TGTGCCAGCAGTTTATTATCTAGCGGGGGACCAGATACGCAGTATTTT. The rearrangement joins TRBV27 to TRBJ2-3, with 10 bases lining up with TRBD2. Unmatched junction bases numbered 5, after V lost 1 base and J lost 4 bases. The V gene's germline CDR1 is MNHEY and CDR2 SMNVEV (reference sequence). This CDR3 contains 16 residues.

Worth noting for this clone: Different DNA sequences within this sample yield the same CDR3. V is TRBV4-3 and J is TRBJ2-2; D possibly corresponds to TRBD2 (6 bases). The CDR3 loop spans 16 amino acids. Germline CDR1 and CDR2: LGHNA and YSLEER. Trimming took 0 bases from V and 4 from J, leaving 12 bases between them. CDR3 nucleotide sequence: TGCGCCAGCAGCCAAGAAGGCGGGGCGTCCACCGGGGAGCTGTTTTTT. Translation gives CASSQEGGASTGELFF.

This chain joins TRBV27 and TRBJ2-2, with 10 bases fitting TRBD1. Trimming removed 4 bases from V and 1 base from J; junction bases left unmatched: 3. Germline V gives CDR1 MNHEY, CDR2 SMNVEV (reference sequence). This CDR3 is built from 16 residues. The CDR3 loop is CASSYWTGGNTGELFF. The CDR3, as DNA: TGTGCCAGCAGTTATTGGACAGGGGGGAACACCGGGGAGCTGTTTTTT.

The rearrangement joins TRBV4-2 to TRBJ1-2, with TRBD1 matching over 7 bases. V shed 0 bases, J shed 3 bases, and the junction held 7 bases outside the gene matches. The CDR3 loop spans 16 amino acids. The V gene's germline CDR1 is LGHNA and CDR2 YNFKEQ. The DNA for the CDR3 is TGTGCCAGCAGCCAAGAAGGTAGGGGGCTTGACTATGGCTACACCTTC. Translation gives CASSQEGRGLDYGYTF.

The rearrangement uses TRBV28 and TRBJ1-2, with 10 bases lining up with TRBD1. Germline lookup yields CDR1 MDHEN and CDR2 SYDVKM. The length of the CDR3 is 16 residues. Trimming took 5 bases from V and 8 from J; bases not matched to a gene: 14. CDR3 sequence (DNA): TGTGCCAGCAGTAGGCCGGGACAGGGGAGGGGGGACGGCTACACCTTC. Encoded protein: CASSRPGQGRGDGYTF.

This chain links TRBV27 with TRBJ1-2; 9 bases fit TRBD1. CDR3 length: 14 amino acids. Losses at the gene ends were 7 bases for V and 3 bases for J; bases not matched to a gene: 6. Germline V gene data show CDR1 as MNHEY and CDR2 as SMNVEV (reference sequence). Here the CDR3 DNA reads TGTGCCAGCAAGGGGACAGGGACTGACTATGGCTACACCTTC. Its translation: CASKGTGTDYGYTF.

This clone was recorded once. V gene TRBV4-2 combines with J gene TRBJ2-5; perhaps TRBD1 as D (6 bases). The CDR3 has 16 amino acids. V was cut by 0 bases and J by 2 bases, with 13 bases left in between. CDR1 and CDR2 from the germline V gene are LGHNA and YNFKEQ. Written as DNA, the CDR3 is TGTGCCAGCAGCCAAGATGACAGGTTCTTTCAAGAGACCCAGTACTTC. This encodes CASSQDDRFFQETQYF.

CDR3 bases: TGTGCCATCAGTGAGCCCTCCGGGGGGGCGGTCGGGGAGCTGTTTTTT. The encoded protein is CAISEPSGGAVGELFF. The rearrangement links TRBV10-3 to TRBJ2-2; 8 nucleotides agree with TRBD2. The CDR3 has 16 residues. Germline trimming cut 2 bases from V and 7 bases from J; bases unmatched to any gene: 9. From germline, CDR1 is ENHRY and CDR2 SYGVKD.

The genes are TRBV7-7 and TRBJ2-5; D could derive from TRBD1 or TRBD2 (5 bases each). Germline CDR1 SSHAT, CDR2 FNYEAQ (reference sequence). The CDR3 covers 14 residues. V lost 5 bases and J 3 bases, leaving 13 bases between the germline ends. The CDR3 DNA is TGTGCCAGCAGCATTAGCGAGGGGAAAGAGACCCAGTACTTC. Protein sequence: CASSISEGKETQYF.

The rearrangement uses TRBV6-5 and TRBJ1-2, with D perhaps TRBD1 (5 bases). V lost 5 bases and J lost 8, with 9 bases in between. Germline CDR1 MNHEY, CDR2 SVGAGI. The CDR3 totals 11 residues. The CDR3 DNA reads TGTGCCAGCAGTAATAGGGACGGCTACACCTTC. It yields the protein CASSNRDGYTF.

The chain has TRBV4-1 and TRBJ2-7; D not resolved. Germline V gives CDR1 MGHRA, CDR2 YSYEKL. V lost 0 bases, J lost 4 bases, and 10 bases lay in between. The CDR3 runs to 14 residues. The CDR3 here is CASSQEPQVYEQYF. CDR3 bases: TGCGCCAGCAGCCAAGAGCCTCAGGTTTACGAGCAGTACTTC.

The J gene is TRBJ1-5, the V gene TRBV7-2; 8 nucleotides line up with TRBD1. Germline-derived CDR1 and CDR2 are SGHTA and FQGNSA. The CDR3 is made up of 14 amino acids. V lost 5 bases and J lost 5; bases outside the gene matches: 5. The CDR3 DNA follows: TGTGCCAGCAGCCCGGACAGGGTGGATCAGCCCCAGCATTTT. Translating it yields CASSPDRVDQPQHF.